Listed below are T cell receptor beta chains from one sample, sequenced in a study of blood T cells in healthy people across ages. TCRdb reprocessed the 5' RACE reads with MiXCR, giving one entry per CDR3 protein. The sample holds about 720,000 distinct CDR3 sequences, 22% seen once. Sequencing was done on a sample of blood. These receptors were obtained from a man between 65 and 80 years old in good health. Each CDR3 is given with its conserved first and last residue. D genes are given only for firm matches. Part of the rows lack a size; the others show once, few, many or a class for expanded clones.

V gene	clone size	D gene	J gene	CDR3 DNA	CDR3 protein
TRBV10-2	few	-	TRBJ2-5	TGCGCCAGCAGTGAGTTACCCCGGGCCGGAGAGACCCAGTACTTC	CASSELPRAGETQYF
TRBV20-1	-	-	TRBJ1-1	TGCAGGCCCCCCGACAAGAACACTGAAGCTTTCTTT	CRPPDKNTEAFF
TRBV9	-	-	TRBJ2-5	TGTGCCAGCAGCGGAGGGGGTTTCGAGACCCAGTACTTC	CASSGGGFETQYF
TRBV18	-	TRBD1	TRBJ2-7	TGTGCCAGCTCATTCCGGGACAGATTTTACGAGCAGTACTTC	CASSFRDRFYEQYF
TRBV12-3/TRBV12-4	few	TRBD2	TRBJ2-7	TGTGCCAGCAGCTGGATCGGGACTAGCGGTTCCTACGAGCAGTACTTC	CASSWIGTSGSYEQYF
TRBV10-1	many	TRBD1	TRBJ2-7	TGCGCCAGCAGTGAGTGGACAGGGGGCTACGAGCAGTACTTC	CASSEWTGGYEQYF
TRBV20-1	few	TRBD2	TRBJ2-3	TGCAGTGCAAACGCACCGGGACTAGCGGGGGGGCCCGATACGCAGTATTTT	CSANAPGLAGGPDTQYF
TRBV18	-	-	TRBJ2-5	TGTGCCAGCTCACCACCATGGATCCAAGAGACCCAGTACTTC	CASSPPWIQETQYF
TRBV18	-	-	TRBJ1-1	TGTGCCAGCTCACCCCTCTCCACAGAAATCACTGAAGCTTTCTTT	CASSPLSTEITEAFF
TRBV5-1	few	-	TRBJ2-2	TGTGCCAGCAGCTTAGTCGCGGGTAACACCGGGGAGCTGTTTTTT	CASSLVAGNTGELFF
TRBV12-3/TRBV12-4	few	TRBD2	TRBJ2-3	TGTGCCAGCAGTCTAGTGCAGCGGGAGACGCAGTATTTT	CASSLVQRETQYF
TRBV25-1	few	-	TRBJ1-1	TGTGCCAGCAGTGGGCTTACTGAAGCTTTCTTT	CASSGLTEAFF
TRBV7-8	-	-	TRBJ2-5	TGTGCCAGCAGCTCAGGGGTTTGGGAGACCCAGTACTTC	CASSSGVWETQYF
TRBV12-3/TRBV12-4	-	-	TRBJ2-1	TGTGCCAGCAGGACCGCTTCTGAGCAGTTCTTC	CASRTASEQFF
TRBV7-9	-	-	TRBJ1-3	TGTGCCAGCCGGGGCACAGGTTGGGGAAACACCATATATTTT	CASRGTGWGNTIYF
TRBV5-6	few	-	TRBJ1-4	TGTGCCAGCAGCTTGGCCTTGGGGGAGGTTGAAAAACTGTTTTTT	CASSLALGEVEKLFF
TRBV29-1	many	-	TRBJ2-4	TGCAGCGTTGAGAAAGTCCTAGCCAAAAACATTCAGTACTTC	CSVEKVLAKNIQYF
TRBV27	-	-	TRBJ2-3	TGTGCCAGCGGGCTAGCGCGGGTGACAGATACGCAGTATTTT	CASGLARVTDTQYF
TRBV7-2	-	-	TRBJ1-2	TGTGCCAGCAGCTCTAACCCCCAGGGGAAGTATGGCTACACCTTC	CASSSNPQGKYGYTF
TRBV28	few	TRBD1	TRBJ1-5	TGTGCCAGCAGTACAAACAGGGGGTTCAATCAGCCCCAGCATTTT	CASSTNRGFNQPQHF
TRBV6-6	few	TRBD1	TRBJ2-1	TGTGCCAGCAGTTCTCCTGGGGACAGGGAGGGCCCTGAGCAGTTCTTC	CASSSPGDREGPEQFF
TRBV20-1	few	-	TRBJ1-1	TGCAGTGCTAGAGATATGGGGCAGAACACTGAAGCTTTCTTT	CSARDMGQNTEAFF
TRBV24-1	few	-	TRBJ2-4	TGTGCCACCAGTGAAAACACAGGGCACAAAAACATTCAGTACTTC	CATSENTGHKNIQYF
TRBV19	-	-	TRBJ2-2	TGTGCCAGTATAGCCCGAGCCGGGGAGCTGTTTTTT	CASIARAGELFF
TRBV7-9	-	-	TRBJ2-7	TGTGCCAGCAGCTTAGGGACAGAATCACTCGAGCAGTACTTC	CASSLGTESLEQYF
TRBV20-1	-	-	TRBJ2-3	TGCAGTGCTAGAGGAGAGCACTCACGCGATACGCAGTATTTT	CSARGEHSRDTQYF
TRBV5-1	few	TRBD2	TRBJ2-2	TGCGCCAGCAGCTTGGGCCTGACTAGCGGGAACACCGGGGAGCTGTTTTTT	CASSLGLTSGNTGELFF
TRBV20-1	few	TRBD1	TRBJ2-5	TGCAGTGCTAGCTTAACGAACAGGGGTGAGACCCAGTACTTC	CSASLTNRGETQYF
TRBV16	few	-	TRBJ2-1	TGTGCCAGCAGCCAAACTTTCCGGCAGTTCTTC	CASSQTFRQFF
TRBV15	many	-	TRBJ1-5	TGTGCCACCAGCAGAGATACTCAGCCCCAGCATTTT	CATSRDTQPQHF
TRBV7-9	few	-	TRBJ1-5	TGTGCCAGCAGCTTAGGAACAGGGACTTATAGCAATCAGCCCCAGCATTTT	CASSLGTGTYSNQPQHF
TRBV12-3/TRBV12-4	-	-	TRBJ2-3	TGTGCCAGCAGTTTCTCGGGCCTCGTAAGGACAGATACGCAGTATTTT	CASSFSGLVRTDTQYF
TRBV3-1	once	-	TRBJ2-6	TGTGCCAGCAGCCAAGGACGATTTAGTGGGGCCAACGTCCTGACTTTC	CASSQGRFSGANVLTF
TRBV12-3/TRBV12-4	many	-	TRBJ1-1	TGTGCCAGCAGTCCGTGGACGGTTTCGCAAGCTTTCTTT	CASSPWTVSQAFF
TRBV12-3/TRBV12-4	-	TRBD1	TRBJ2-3	TGTGCCAGCAGTTCCGACAGGGGACAACCCACAGATACGCAGTATTTT	CASSSDRGQPTDTQYF
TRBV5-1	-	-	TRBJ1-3	TGCGCCAGCAGCTTGGAGGGCCACACCATATATTTT	CASSLEGHTIYF
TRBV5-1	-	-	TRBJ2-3	TGCGCCAGCAGCCCGATCCTAGGTCTTCGGGCTCATACGCAGTATTTT	CASSPILGLRAHTQYF
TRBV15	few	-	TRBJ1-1	TGTGCCACCAGCACCCGAAGGGCCAGGAACACTGAAGCTTTCTTT	CATSTRRARNTEAFF
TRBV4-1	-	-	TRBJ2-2	TGCGCCAGCAGCCAAACGACGGGGCCAAACACCGGGGAGCTGTTTTTT	CASSQTTGPNTGELFF
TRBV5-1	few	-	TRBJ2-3	TGCGCCAGCAGCTTGTTTCCAGCCACAGATACGCAGTATTTT	CASSLFPATDTQYF
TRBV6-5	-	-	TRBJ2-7	TGTGCCAGCAGGCAGGGAGCAGAGCAGTACTTC	CASRQGAEQYF
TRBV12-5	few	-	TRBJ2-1	TGTGCTAGTGGTTTACACAATGAGCAGTTCTTC	CASGLHNEQFF
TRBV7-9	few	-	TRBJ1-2	TGTGCCAGCAGCTTAGACCAAGCCTATGGCTACACCTTC	CASSLDQAYGYTF
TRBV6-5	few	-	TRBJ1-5	TGTGCCAGCAGTTACTTGCAGCATCAGCCCCAGCATTTT	CASSYLQHQPQHF
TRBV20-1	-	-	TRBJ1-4	TGCAGTGCTAGAGATCCACAAGGGCCCCATGAAAAACTGTTTTTT	CSARDPQGPHEKLFF
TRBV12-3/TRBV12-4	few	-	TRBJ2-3	TGTGCCAGCAGTGAGGGCAGGAGTAGCACAGATACGCAGTATTTT	CASSEGRSSTDTQYF
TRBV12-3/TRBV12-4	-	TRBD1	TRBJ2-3	TGTGCCAGCAGCCTCTACAGGGGAGTGAACGCAGATACGCAGTATTTT	CASSLYRGVNADTQYF
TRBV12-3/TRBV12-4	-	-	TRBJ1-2	TGTGCCAGCAGTCATGGTTCAGGTGGCTACACCTTC	CASSHGSGGYTF
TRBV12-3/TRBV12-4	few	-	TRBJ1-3	TGTGCCAGCAGTCCACCGGACCGAGGAAACACCATATATTTT	CASSPPDRGNTIYF
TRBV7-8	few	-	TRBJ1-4	TGTGCCAGCAGCTTGGAAAGGGTTCTTTTATCGCCGAATGAAAAACTGTTTTTT	CASSLERVLLSPNEKLFF
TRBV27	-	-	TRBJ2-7	TGTGCCAGCAGTTTAAGTTTCCAGGGTCTGTACGAGCAGTACTTC	CASSLSFQGLYEQYF
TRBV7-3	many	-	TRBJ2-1	TGTGCCAGCAGCTTACGTAGTTCCTACAATGAGCAGTTCTTC	CASSLRSSYNEQFF
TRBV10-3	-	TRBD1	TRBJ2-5	TGTGCCATCAGTGACGGACAGGGCCAAGAGACCCAGTACTTC	CAISDGQGQETQYF
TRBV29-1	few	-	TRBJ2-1	TGCAGCGTTGAGAGGGTTAATGAGCAGTTCTTC	CSVERVNEQFF
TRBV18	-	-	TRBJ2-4	TGTGCCAGCTCACCCCCTAGTCTAGCCAAAAACATTCAGTACTTC	CASSPPSLAKNIQYF
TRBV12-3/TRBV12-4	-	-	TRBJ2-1	TGTGCCAGCAGTCACAGGGTCGGTTCCTACAATGAGCAGTTCTTC	CASSHRVGSYNEQFF
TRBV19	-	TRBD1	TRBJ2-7	TGTGCCAGTAGTGTAAACAGGGGTCCGGCCTACGAGCAGTACTTC	CASSVNRGPAYEQYF